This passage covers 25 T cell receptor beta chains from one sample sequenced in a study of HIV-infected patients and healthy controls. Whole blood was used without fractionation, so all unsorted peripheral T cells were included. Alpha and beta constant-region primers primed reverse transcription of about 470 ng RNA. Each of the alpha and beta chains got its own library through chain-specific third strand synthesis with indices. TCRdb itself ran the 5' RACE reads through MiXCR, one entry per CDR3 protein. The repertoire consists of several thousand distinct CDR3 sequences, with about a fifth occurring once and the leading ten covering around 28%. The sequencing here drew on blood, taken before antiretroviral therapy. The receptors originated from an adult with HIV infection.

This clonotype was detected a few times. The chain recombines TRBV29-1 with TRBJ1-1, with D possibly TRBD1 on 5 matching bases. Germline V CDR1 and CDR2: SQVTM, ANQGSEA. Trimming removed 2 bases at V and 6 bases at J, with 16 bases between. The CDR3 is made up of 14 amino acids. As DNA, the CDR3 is TGCAGCGTTGAATGGGGCAGAAGAGCCCCTGAAGCTTTCTTT. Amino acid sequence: CSVEWGRRAPEAFF.

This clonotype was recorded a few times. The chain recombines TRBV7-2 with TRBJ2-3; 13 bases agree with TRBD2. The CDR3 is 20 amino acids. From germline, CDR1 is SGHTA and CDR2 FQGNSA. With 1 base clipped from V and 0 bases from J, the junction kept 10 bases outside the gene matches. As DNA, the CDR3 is TGTGCCAGCAGCTTAGTCCTACTAGCGGGGGGGCTTTCTAGCACAGATACGCAGTATTTT. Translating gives CASSLVLLAGGLSSTDTQYF.

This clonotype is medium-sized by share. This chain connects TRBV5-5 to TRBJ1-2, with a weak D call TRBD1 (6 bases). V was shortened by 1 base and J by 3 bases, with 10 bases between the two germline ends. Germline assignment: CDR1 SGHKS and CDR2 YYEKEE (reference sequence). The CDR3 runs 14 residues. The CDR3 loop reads CASSLNRDHYGYTF. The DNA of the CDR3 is TGTGCCAGCAGCTTGAACAGGGACCACTATGGCTACACCTTC.

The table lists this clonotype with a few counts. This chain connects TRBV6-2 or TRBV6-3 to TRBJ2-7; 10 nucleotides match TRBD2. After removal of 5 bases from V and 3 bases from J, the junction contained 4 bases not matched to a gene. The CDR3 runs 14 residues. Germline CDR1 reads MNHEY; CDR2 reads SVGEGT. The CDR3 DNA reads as TGTGCCAGCAGTACGGGACTAGCGTTCTACGAGCAGTACTTC. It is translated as CASSTGLAFYEQYF.

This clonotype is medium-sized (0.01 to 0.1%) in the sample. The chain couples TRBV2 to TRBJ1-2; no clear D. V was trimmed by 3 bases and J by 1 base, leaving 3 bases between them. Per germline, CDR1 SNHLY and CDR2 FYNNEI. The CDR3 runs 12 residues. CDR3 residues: CASSESNYGYTF. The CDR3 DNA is TGTGCCAGCAGTGAGAGTAACTATGGCTACACCTTC.

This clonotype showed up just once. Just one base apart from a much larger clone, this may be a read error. The CDR3 nucleotides read TGTGCCAGCAGTTACTCCGACCGACAGGGAAGTAACACTGAAGCTTTCTTT. It specifies CASSYSDRQGSNTEAFF. The chain links TRBV6-5 to TRBJ1-1, with 7 bases fitting TRBD1. Germline V lookup: CDR1 MNHEY, CDR2 SVGAGI. V dropped 0 bases and J dropped 2; count of bases not matched to a gene: 9. The CDR3 totals 17 residues.

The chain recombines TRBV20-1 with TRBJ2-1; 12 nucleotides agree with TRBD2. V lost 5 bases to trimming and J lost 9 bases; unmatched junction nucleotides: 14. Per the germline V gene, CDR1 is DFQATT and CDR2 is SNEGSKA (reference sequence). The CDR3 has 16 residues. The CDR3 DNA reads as TGCAGTGCTTTCACTTCGACTAGCGGGGGCCTTGGTGAGCAGTTCTTC. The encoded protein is CSAFTSTSGGLGEQFF.

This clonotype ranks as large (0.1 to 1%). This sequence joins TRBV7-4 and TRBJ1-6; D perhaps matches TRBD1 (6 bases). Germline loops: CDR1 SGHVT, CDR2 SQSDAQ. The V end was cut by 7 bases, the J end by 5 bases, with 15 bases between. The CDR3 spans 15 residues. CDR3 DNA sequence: TGTGCCAGCACCTCTAGGGACAACGATAATTCACCCCTCCACTTT. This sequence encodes CASTSRDNDNSPLHF.

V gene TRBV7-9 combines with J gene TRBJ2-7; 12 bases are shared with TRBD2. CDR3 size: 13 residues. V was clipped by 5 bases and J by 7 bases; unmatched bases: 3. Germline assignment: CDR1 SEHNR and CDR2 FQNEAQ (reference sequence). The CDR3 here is CASSTSGGSEQYF. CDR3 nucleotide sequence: TGTGCCAGCAGCACTAGCGGGGGGAGTGAGCAGTACTTC. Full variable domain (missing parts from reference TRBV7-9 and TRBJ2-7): DTGVSQNPRHKITKRGQNVTFRCDPISEHNRLYWYRQTLGQGPEFLTYFQNEAQLEKSRLLSDRFSAERPKGSFSTLEIQRTEQGDSAMYLCASSTSGGSEQYFGPGTRLTVT.

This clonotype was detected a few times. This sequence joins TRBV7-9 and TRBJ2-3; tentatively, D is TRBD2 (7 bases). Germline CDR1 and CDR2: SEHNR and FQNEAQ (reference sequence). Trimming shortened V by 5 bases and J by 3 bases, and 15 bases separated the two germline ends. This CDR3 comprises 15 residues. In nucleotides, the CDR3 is TGTGCCAGCAGCCCTACGGGGGGCGCGACAGATACGCAGTATTTT. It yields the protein CASSPTGGATDTQYF.

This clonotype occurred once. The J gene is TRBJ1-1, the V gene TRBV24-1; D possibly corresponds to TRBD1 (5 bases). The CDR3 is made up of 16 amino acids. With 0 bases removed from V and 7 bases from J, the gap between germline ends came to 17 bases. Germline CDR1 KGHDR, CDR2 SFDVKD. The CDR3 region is CATSDLHVAGRVEAFF. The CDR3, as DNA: TGTGCCACCAGTGATTTGCATGTGGCAGGGAGGGTTGAAGCTTTCTTT.

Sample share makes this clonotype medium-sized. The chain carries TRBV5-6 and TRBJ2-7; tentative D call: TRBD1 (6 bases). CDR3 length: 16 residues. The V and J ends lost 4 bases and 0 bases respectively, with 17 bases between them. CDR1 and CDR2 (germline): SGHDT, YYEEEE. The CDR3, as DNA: TGTGCCAGCAGCGGCGGCTATGGACAGTCCTCCTACGAGCAGTACTTC. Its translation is CASSGGYGQSSYEQYF.

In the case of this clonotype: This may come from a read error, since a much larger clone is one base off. The CDR3 protein is CARSTPTGRENIQYF. The CDR3 nucleotides read TGTGCCAGAAGCACTCCCACAGGGAGGGAAAACATTCAGTACTTC. V and J are TRBV2 and TRBJ2-4; TRBD2 is a possible D gene (7 bases). The CDR3 consists of 15 residues. Trimming took off 9 bases at V and 5 bases at J, with 20 bases between the two ends. Per germline, CDR1 SNHLY and CDR2 FYNNEI.

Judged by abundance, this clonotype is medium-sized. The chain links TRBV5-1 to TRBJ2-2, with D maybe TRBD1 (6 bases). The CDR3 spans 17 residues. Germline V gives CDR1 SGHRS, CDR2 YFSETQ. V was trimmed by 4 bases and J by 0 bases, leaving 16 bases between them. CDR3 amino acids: CASSQPTDSPNTGELFF. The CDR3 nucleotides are TGCGCCAGCAGCCAACCAACGGACAGTCCGAACACCGGGGAGCTGTTTTTT.

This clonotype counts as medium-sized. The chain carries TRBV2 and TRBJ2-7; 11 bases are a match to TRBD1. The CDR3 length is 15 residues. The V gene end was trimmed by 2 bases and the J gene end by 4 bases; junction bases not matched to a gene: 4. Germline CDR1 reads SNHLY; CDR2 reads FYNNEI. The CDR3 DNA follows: TGTGCCAGCAGTGAAACCGGGACAGGGGGATACGAGCAGTACTTC. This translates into CASSETGTGGYEQYF.

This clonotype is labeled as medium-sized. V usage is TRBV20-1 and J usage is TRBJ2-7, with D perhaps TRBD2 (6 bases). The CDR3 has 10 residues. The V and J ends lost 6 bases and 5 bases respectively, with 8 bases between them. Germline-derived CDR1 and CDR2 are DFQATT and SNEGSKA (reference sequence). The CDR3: CSAWRDEQYF. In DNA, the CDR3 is TGCAGTGCGTGGAGGGACGAGCAGTACTTC.

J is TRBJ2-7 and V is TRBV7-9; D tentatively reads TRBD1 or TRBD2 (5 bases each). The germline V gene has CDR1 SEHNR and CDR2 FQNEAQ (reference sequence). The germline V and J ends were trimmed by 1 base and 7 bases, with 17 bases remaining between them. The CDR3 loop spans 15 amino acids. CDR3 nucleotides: TGTGCCAGCAGCTTAGGCCGGGACCGAACGTGGGAGCAGTACTTC. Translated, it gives CASSLGRDRTWEQYF. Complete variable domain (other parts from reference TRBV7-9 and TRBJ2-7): DTGVSQNPRHKITKRGQNVTFRCDPISEHNRLYWYRQTLGQGPEFLTYFQNEAQLEKSRLLSDRFSAERPKGSFSTLEIQRTEQGDSAMYLCASSLGRDRTWEQYFGPGTRLTVT.

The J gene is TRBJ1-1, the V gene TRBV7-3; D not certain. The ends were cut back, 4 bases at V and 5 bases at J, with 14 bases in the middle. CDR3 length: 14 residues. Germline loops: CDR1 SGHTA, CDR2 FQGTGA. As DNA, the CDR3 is TGTGCCAGCAGCTCTAATACCATACGGACTGAAGCTTTCTTT. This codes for CASSSNTIRTEAFF.

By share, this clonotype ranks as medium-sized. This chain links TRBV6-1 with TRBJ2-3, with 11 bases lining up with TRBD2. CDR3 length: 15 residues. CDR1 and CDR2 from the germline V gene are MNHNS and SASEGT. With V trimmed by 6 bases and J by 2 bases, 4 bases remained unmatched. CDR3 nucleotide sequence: TGTGCCAGCAGGGTACTAGCGGGGGTCACAGATACGCAGTATTTT. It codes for CASRVLAGVTDTQYF.

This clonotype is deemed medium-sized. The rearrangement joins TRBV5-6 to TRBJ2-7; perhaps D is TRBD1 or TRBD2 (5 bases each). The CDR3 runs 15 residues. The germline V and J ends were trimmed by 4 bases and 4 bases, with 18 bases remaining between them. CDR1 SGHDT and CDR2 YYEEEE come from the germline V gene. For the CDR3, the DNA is TGTGCCAGCAGCGGGGGTGCTATTCAACTTTACGAGCAGTACTTC. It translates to CASSGGAIQLYEQYF.

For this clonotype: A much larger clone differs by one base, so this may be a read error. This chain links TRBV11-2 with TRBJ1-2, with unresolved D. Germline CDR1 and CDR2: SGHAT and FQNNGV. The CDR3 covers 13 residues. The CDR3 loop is CDSNSQPNYGYTF. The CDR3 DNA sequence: TGTGACAGCAACTCGCAGCCTAACTATGGCTACACCTTC.

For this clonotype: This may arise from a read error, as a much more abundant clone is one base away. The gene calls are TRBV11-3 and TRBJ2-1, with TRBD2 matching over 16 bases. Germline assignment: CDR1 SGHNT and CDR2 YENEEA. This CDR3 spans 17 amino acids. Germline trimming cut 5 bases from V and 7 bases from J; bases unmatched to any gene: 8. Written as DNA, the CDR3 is TGTGCCAGCAGCCCCGGGACTAGCGGGGGGGACCTAAATGAGCAGTTCTTC. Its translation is CASSPGTSGGDLNEQFF.

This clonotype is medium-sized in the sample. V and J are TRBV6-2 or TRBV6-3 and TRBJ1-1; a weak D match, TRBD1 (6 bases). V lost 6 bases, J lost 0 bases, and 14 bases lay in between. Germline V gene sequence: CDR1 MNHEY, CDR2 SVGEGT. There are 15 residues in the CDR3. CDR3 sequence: CASRQKGGMNTEAFF. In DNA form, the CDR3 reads TGTGCCAGCAGGCAAAAGGGGGGGATGAACACTGAAGCTTTCTTT.

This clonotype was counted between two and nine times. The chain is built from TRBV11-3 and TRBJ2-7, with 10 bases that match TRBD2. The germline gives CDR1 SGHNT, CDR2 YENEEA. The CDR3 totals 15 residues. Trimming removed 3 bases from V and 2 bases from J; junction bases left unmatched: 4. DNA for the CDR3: TGTGCCAGCAGCTTCGCCAGCGGGGGGGCCTACGAGCAGTACTTC. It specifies CASSFASGGAYEQYF.

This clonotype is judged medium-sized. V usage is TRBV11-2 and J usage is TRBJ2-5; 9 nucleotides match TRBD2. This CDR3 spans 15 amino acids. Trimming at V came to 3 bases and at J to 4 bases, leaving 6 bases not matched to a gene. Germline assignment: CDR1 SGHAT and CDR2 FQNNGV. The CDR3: CASSFVAGVGETQYF. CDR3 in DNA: TGTGCCAGCAGCTTTGTAGCGGGGGTTGGAGAGACCCAGTACTTC.